This T cell receptor (beta chain) comes out of a study of CD8 T cells in Susac syndrome (dated by TCRdb to the late 2010s). For context, the study as a whole: Of the Susac syndrome patients who were sequenced, roughly 6 had clinically active disease and roughly 8 were in clinical remission. Whether CD8+ T cell activation and differentiation in Susac syndrome was antigen driven was tested using repertoire sequencing. Susac syndrome patients were therapy-naive, on corticosteroids (some also receiving IVIg), or on IVIg alone at blood withdrawal. Study-level results and caveats: In patients with Susac syndrome, the CD4+ T cell repertoire showed no detectable clonal expansion. The number of individuals in the TCR sequencing and HLA analysis was acknowledged as relatively small.

RNA was extracted using the RNeasy kit, and roughly 0.5 to 1 ug of the RNA was reverse transcribed with random hexamers. TCR beta CDR3 regions were amplified with the immunoSEQ multiplex PCR assay covering 54 Vbeta and 13 Jbeta segments. To correct PCR amplification bias, a synthetic template baseline was used for both primer optimization and computational correction. The authors processed their data as follows. Reads were annotated to V, D and J genes per IMGT and analyzed with immunoSEQ Analyzer, keeping only productive sequences. Clonality was calculated as one minus the Shannon entropy normalized by log2 of the number of productive unique sequences. For each patient and control, public and private clones were evaluated within the 100 most prevalent clones. Clones were defined as Susac-specific if absent from the healthy and MS cohorts, from 1052 published viral clones and from other ImmuneACCESS disease sequences. TCRdb applied fastp at Q25 and MiXCR to the public reads, then kept only in-frame beta chains. Rows matching on CDR3 protein sequence are summarized as one entry with the most common DNA and genes. TCRdb's processing, not the authors' own work, is the source of the V and J calls. Here the sample has some 180,000 distinct CDR3 sequences; about 95% occur a single time. Jointly, the top ten make up 0.099% of the sample.

Worth noting for this clonotype: Its antigen is unknown. There are no base qualities to consult, and no much larger clone falls within one base.

The cysteine opens and the phenylalanine closes a CDR3 of 15 amino acids. The kept DNA is CDR3 alone, 45 bases in frame from the first base. Ends trimmed: V by 2 bases, J by 9 bases; bases unmatched to a gene: 9. Reading the germline V gene gives CDR1 SGHAT and CDR2 FQNNGV. High-throughput TCR beta sequencing profiled peripheral blood CD8+ and CD4+ T cells from healthy donors, Susac syndrome patients and multiple sclerosis patients. Recently defined diagnostic criteria for definite or probable disease were met by the Susac syndrome patients. Bulk CD8+ and CD4+ T cells were purified by magnetic negative isolation, while CD8+ TEMRA cells were enriched using FACS. Blood was collected in EDTA tubes and processed within 24 hours, with PBMCs isolated through density gradient centrifugation. PBMCs destined for TCR sequencing were cryopreserved in liquid nitrogen and later thawed in a 37 °C water bath. A purity of at least 90% was achieved for sorted or isolated CD4+, CD8+ and CD8+ TEMRA cells.

The V and J genes are TRBV11-2 and TRBJ2-7; 11 of the junction bases match TRBD2. This TCR came from a human donor with Susac syndrome. The sequenced sample was CD4+ T cells from PBMCs. The CDR3 region reads CASSLITSGRQGQYF. Read as DNA, the sequence is TGTGCCAGCAGCTTAATAACTAGCGGGAGACAGGGGCAGTACTTC.